This T cell receptor (beta chain) was observed in a study of cytomegalovirus exposure and HLA in healthy donors. As for the study in general: Previous work identified 117 million unique TCR beta sequences from around 200 million T cells. Study-wide results and limits: The study labeled more than 150 TCR beta chains cytomegalovirus-associated. An ancestry cluster, one associated with Asian ancestry, reportedly showed fewer N-insertions than the roughly 670-donor mean in a later analysis. Some V segments, including TRBV6-2 and TRBV6-3, were excluded as indistinguishable.

The PCR ran on 60 Vbeta and 13 Jbeta primers. TCRdb's table, derived via immunoSEQ multiplex PCR, lists solely in-frame clones and lacks some. The sample contains 100,000 to 150,000 clones, about four fifths of which appear only once. As concerns this clone: Its antigen is not identified.

This CDR3 region has 15 residues. V gave up 5 bases and J gave up 0 bases; unmatched junction bases: 3. The germline V gene has CDR1 MNHEY and CDR2 SMNVEV (reference sequence). The chain joins TRBV27 to TRBJ2-3; 9 nucleotides match TRBD2. This clonotype was obtained from a young man in good health and CMV-seronegative. Sequenced input: PBMCs. CDR3 protein: CASSPSGISTDTQYF. CDR3 DNA: TGTGCCAGCAGTCCTAGCGGGATAAGCACAGATACGCAGTATTTT.